Shown below are 22 T cell receptor beta chains from a single sample sequenced in a study of untreated major depressive disorder. Using immunoSEQ multiplex PCR, the repertoire was profiled, and TCRdb retains in-frame clones only, with some absent. The sample has just over 20,000 clones; roughly 93% are singletons. The sequenced sample consisted of CD4+ T cells from PBMCs. Source of these receptors: a man aged 30-40 years in good health.

CDR3 nucleotides: TGTGCCAGCAGCCCTCGGAAGGGGGCTAATGAAAAACTGTTTTTT. Protein: CASSPRKGANEKLFF. The chain combines TRBV9 with TRBJ1-4; D is perhaps TRBD1 (6 bases). Germline V gene sequence: CDR1 SGDLS, CDR2 YYNGEE. This CDR3 has 15 amino acids. Trimming took 4 bases from V and 3 from J, leaving 13 bases between them. Variable domain in full (rest from reference TRBV9 and TRBJ1-4): DSGVTQTPKHLITATGQRVTLRCSPRSGDLSVYWYQQSLDQGLQFLIQYYNGEERAKGNILERFSAQQFPDLHSELNLSSLELGDSALYFCASSPRKGANEKLFFGSGTQLSVL.

This clone showed up just once. This chain joins TRBV27 and TRBJ2-1; 7 bases are a match to TRBD1. The germline V gene has CDR1 MNHEY and CDR2 SMNVEV (reference sequence). V trimming: 7 bases; J trimming: 2 bases; junction bases outside the gene matches: 5. This CDR3 is 14 amino acids long. In DNA form, the CDR3 reads TGTGCCAGCACCTCCGACAGGGCCTACAATGAGCAGTTCTTC. Its translation: CASTSDRAYNEQFF.

A single count supports this clone. The rearrangement links TRBV15 to TRBJ2-2, with 8 positions matching TRBD2. Trimming took 2 bases from V and 6 from J; bases not matched to a gene: 8. Germline V lookup: CDR1 LNHNV, CDR2 YYDKDF (reference sequence). This CDR3 comprises 16 residues. The CDR3 sequence is CATSRRSGSGAGELFF. The CDR3 DNA is TGTGCCACCAGCAGAAGGAGCGGGAGTGGGGCCGGGGAGCTGTTTTTT.

This clone has a handful of counts. V is TRBV14 and J is TRBJ1-2; 10 bases match TRBD1. Germline V gives CDR1 SGHDN, CDR2 FVKESK. The V gene end was trimmed by 5 bases and the J gene end by 14 bases; junction bases not matched to a gene: 14. The CDR3 sequence is 14 residues long. CDR3 amino acids: CASSAKIGTGEYTF. CDR3 DNA sequence: TGTGCCAGCAGCGCAAAGATCGGGACAGGGGAGTATACCTTC.

The gene calls are TRBV5-5 and TRBJ1-3; no firm D call. The CDR3 extends over 13 amino acids. Trimming shortened V by 1 base and J by 4 bases, and 6 bases separated the two germline ends. CDR1 and CDR2 from the germline V gene are SGHKS and YYEKEE (reference sequence). CDR3 coding DNA: TGTGCCAGCAGCTTGAGCGCAGGAAACACCATATATTTT. Its translation is CASSLSAGNTIYF.

The chain uses TRBV25-1 and TRBJ1-2; D is ambiguous. The CDR3 covers 12 residues. Trimming left V 7 bases short and J 0 bases short, with 6 bases between. Germline CDR1 reads MGHDK; CDR2 reads SYGVNS. CDR3 sequence: CASTTANYGYTF. The DNA of the CDR3 is TGTGCCAGCACCACAGCTAACTATGGCTACACCTTC.

The rearrangement joins TRBV6-1 to TRBJ1-2; no definite D call. This CDR3 contains 15 residues. V was cut by 4 bases and J by 0 bases, with 12 bases left in between. From germline, CDR1 is MNHNS and CDR2 SASEGT. CDR3 in amino acids: CASSVQLPANYGYTF. CDR3 coding DNA: TGTGCCAGCAGTGTTCAGCTCCCAGCTAACTATGGCTACACCTTC.

The chain links TRBV7-9 to TRBJ1-2; weak D call: TRBD1 (5 bases). Deletions cut 5 bases from V and 1 base from J, with 17 bases between. The CDR3 length is 16 residues. CDR1 and CDR2 from the germline V gene are SEHNR and FQNEAQ (reference sequence). The CDR3 loop reads CASSPDQGRINYGYTF. CDR3 in DNA: TGTGCCAGCAGCCCCGATCAGGGACGAATTAACTATGGCTACACCTTC.

This clone occurred a few times. The chain has TRBV11-1 and TRBJ2-7; weak D call: TRBD2 (5 bases). The CDR3 runs 14 residues. The V end was cut by 6 bases, the J end by 6 bases, with 18 bases between. CDR1 and CDR2 (germline): SGHAT, FQDESV (reference sequence). This chain's CDR3 is CASSMSRLAGEQYF. The DNA for the CDR3 is TGTGCCAGCAGTATGTCACGGCTAGCCGGCGAGCAGTACTTC.

The V call is TRBV4-3, the J call TRBJ2-1, with 7 bases aligning to TRBD2. Germline CDR1 and CDR2: LGHNA and YSLEER. The CDR3 is 16 residues long. V gave up 4 bases and J gave up 7 bases; unmatched junction bases: 13. The CDR3 is CASSRGPGLHMNEQFF. CDR3 sequence (DNA): TGCGCCAGCAGCCGGGGACCGGGACTACATATGAATGAGCAGTTCTTC.

The V gene is TRBV6-5, the J gene TRBJ1-5; tentative D call: TRBD1 (6 bases). Germline V gene data show CDR1 as MNHEY and CDR2 as SVGAGI. Deletions cut 6 bases from V and 7 bases from J, with 19 bases between. The CDR3 is 15 amino acids. CDR3 nucleotides: TGTGCCAGCAGAAGAACGCAGGGGACTTGGCAGCCCCAGCATTTT. It is translated as CASRRTQGTWQPQHF.

The V call is TRBV29-1, the J call TRBJ2-1; 13 nucleotides align to TRBD2. The CDR3 has 15 amino acids. V shed 1 base and J 14 bases; nucleotides not matched to a gene: 11. The V gene's germline CDR1 is SQVTM and CDR2 ANQGSEA. The CDR3, as DNA: TGCAGCGTTGAAGTCCCGTCGGGACTAGCGGGAAACAAGTTCTTC. Translated, it gives CSVEVPSGLAGNKFF.

The rearrangement links TRBV7-2 to TRBJ1-2, with D tentatively TRBD1 (5 bases). The CDR3 has 14 residues. V gave up 1 base and J gave up 6 bases, with 12 bases separating them. The germline CDR1 and CDR2 sequences are SGHTA and FQGNSA. For the CDR3, the DNA is TGTGCCAGCAGCTTAGAAGGGACGCTCGATGGCTACACCTTC. This codes for CASSLEGTLDGYTF.

This clone was seen once. The chain couples TRBV5-1 to TRBJ1-1; no clear D gene. The V end lost 3 bases, the J end lost 3 bases, and 15 bases lay between the germline ends. The CDR3 totals 15 residues. CDR1 is SGHRS and CDR2 is YFSETQ in the germline V gene. The CDR3 here is CASSSTIYWDTEAFF. In DNA form, the CDR3 reads TGCGCCAGCAGCTCTACTATTTATTGGGACACTGAAGCTTTCTTT.

The genes are TRBV6-1 and TRBJ1-3; D gene ambiguous. Germline V gene data show CDR1 as MNHNS and CDR2 as SASEGT. CDR3 length: 15 residues. V lost 3 bases and J lost 0, with 9 bases in between. CDR3 residues: CASSDGASSGNTIYF. Here the CDR3 DNA reads TGTGCCAGCAGTGACGGAGCGTCCTCTGGAAACACCATATATTTT.

The chain employs TRBV7-3 and TRBJ2-3; 9 bases agree with TRBD2. Germline assignment: CDR1 SGHTA and CDR2 FQGTGA. J was trimmed by 3 bases and V by 2 bases; bases with no gene match: 6. This CDR3 is built from 16 residues. CDR3: CASSLHPAGGTDTQYF. As DNA, the CDR3 is TGTGCCAGCAGCTTACACCCCGCGGGAGGGACAGATACGCAGTATTTT.

V gene TRBV7-2 combines with J gene TRBJ2-4, with TRBD1 identical over 7 bases. This CDR3 contains 14 residues. V was clipped by 5 bases and J by 7 bases; unmatched bases: 8. Germline V gene data show CDR1 as SGHTA and CDR2 as FQGNSA. CDR3 residues: CASSPPGQTNIQYF. The CDR3 nucleotides read TGTGCCAGCAGCCCCCCGGGACAGACGAACATTCAGTACTTC.

The chain joins TRBV29-1 to TRBJ2-5; 15 positions match TRBD2. Trimming cost V 3 bases and J 5 bases; bases outside gene matches: 7. The CDR3 length is 16 residues. CDR1 SQVTM and CDR2 ANQGSEA come from the germline V gene. The CDR3 loop reads CSVEARTSGRGETQYF. The CDR3 DNA sequence: TGCAGCGTTGAGGCCCGGACTAGCGGGAGGGGGGAGACCCAGTACTTC.

This chain links TRBV5-1 with TRBJ1-4; the match to TRBD1 covers 7 bases. Germline lookup yields CDR1 SGHRS and CDR2 YFSETQ. CDR3 length equals 16 residues. Trimming at V came to 5 bases and at J to 5 bases, leaving 12 bases not matched to a gene. The CDR3: CASRKTGAGGNEKLFF. CDR3 sequence (DNA): TGCGCCAGCAGAAAAACAGGGGCGGGAGGAAATGAAAAACTGTTTTTT.

The rearrangement links TRBV4-3 to TRBJ2-7; TRBD2 aligns across 9 bases. J was trimmed by 1 base and V by 1 base; bases with no gene match: 2. The V gene's germline CDR1 is LGHNA and CDR2 YSLEER. The CDR3 is 15 residues long. The CDR3 DNA reads as TGCGCCAGCAGCCAAGCTAGCGGGAAGTCCTACGAGCAGTACTTC. Translated, it gives CASSQASGKSYEQYF.

The V and J genes are TRBV5-1 and TRBJ2-1; D not resolved. Trimming removed 7 bases at V and 4 bases at J, with 12 bases between. CDR1 is SGHRS and CDR2 is YFSETQ in the germline V gene. CDR3 size: 13 residues. DNA for the CDR3: TGCGCCAGCGGAAAGGACGGATACAATGAGCAGTTCTTC. It specifies CASGKDGYNEQFF.

The chain uses TRBV5-1 and TRBJ2-6; possibly TRBD1 for D (5 bases). CDR3 length: 16 residues. The germline V and J ends were trimmed by 2 bases and 0 bases, with 9 bases remaining between them. Germline-derived CDR1 and CDR2 are SGHRS and YFSETQ. The CDR3 region is CASSFDSLSGANVLTF. CDR3 DNA: TGCGCCAGCAGCTTCGACAGCCTCTCTGGGGCCAACGTCCTGACTTTC.